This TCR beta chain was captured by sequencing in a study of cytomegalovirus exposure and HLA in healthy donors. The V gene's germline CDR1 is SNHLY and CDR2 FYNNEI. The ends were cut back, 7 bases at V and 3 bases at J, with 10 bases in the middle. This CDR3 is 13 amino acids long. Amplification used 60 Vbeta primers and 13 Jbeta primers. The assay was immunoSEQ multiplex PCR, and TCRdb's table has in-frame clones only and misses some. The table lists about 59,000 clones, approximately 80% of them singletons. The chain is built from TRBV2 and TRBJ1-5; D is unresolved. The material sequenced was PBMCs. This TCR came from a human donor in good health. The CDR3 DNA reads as TGTGCCAGCAAGGAGCAGTACAATCAGCCCCAGCATTTT. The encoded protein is CASKEQYNQPQHF.